These T cell receptor beta chains were read from a single sample in a study of blood T cell repertoires in COVID-19. Assay used: immunoSEQ multiplex PCR; TCRdb lists only in-frame clones, some missing. The sample has 90,000 to 120,000 clones; 80% are singletons. Sequencing was done on a sample of peripheral blood. The origin of the receptors is a man aged 65-85 years with acute or convalescent COVID-19. The CDR3 runs from the conserved cysteine through the conserved F or W. A D gene is named only where the DNA matches it firmly. Rows may omit the clone size; those that give it use once, few, many or a size class.

>TRBJ1-5|-|once|TRBV19
TGTGCCAGTAGTTTGCCCACCGGTCAGCCCCAGCATTTT
CASSLPTGQPQHF
>TRBJ1-2|TRBD1|-|TRBV19
TGTGCCAGTACCCACTCACAGGGGAACTATGGCTACACCTTC
CASTHSQGNYGYTF
>TRBJ2-1|-|-|TRBV11-2
TGTGCCAGCAGCCCCCACAGGGACCCCTCGAGTGAGCAGTTCTTC
CASSPHRDPSSEQFF
>TRBJ2-2|-|-|TRBV13
TGTGCCAGCAGCCTTAGACAGCCGAACACCGGGGAGCTGTTTTTT
CASSLRQPNTGELFF
>TRBJ2-1|TRBD2|few|TRBV19
TGTGCCAGTAGTAGGACTAGCGGGGGGTACAATGAGCAGTTCTTC
CASSRTSGGYNEQFF
>TRBJ2-2|-|-|TRBV3-1/TRBV3-2
TGTGCCAGCAGCCGAGCCAGGGGACCCGGGGAGCTGTTTTTT
CASSRARGPGELFF
>TRBJ1-1|TRBD1|once|TRBV6-5
TGTGCCAGCAGTTACTCCCGACAGGGGAGGACTGAAGCTTTCTTT
CASSYSRQGRTEAFF
>TRBJ1-3|TRBD1|-|TRBV7-9
TGTGCCAGCAGCCCGACAGGGAGAAACACCATATATTTT
CASSPTGRNTIYF
>TRBJ1-1|-|-|TRBV25-1
TGTGCCAGCAGTGGCCCTACAGAGAACACTGAAGCTTTCTTT
CASSGPTENTEAFF
>TRBJ2-4|-|few|TRBV29-1
TGCAGCGTTGAAGATGCGTGGGGGCAGGACAAAAACATTCAGTACTTC
CSVEDAWGQDKNIQYF
>TRBJ2-3|-|-|TRBV5-1
TGCGCCAGCAGCTTTCCTACCCCTAGCACAGATACGCAGTATTTT
CASSFPTPSTDTQYF
>TRBJ1-5|TRBD1|-|TRBV2
TGTGCCAGCACCGGGACAGGGGGAGGTCAGCCCCAGCATTTT
CASTGTGGGQPQHF
>TRBJ2-1|TRBD1|-|TRBV5-4
TGTGCCAGCAGCTTGCAGGGGGCGAATGAGCAGTTCTTC
CASSLQGANEQFF
>TRBJ2-2|-|-|TRBV19
TGTGCCAGTAAGATCCAGGGAACCGGGGAGCTGTTTTTT
CASKIQGTGELFF
>TRBJ2-2|-|few|TRBV11-2
TGTGCCAGCAGCTTAGGCTTTACAGCGAACACCGGGGAGCTGTTTTTT
CASSLGFTANTGELFF
>TRBJ2-3|TRBD2|-|TRBV18
TGTGCCAGCTCACCTGCCTTTGCGGGGGGGAGCACAGATACGCAGTATTTT
CASSPAFAGGSTDTQYF
>TRBJ1-1|-|-|TRBV12-3/TRBV12-4
TGTGCCAGCAAAGGGCAGGGTTACACTGAAGCTTTCTTT
CASKGQGYTEAFF
>TRBJ1-5|-|-|TRBV18
TGTGCCAGCTCACCCACCGGGGTCACTTATCAGCCCCAGCATTTT
CASSPTGVTYQPQHF
>TRBJ2-3|TRBD1|-|TRBV7-8
TGTGCCAGCAGCCTTTGGACAGGGCATCCTACTGCCACAGATACGCAGTATTTT
CASSLWTGHPTATDTQYF
>TRBJ2-7|TRBD1|-|TRBV6-2/TRBV6-3
TGTGCCAGCAGCCGAGCCGGGACAGACTACGAGCAGTACTTC
CASSRAGTDYEQYF
>TRBJ2-3|TRBD2|-|TRBV18
TGTGCCAGCTCACCCACAGGGAGGCTAGCGGGGGCCACAGATACGCAGTATTTT
CASSPTGRLAGATDTQYF
>TRBJ2-5|TRBD1|once|TRBV7-6
TGTGCCAGCAGCTTACTCCCCGGACAGGGCGGAGAAGAGACCCAGTACTTC
CASSLLPGQGGEETQYF
>TRBJ1-2|TRBD1|-|TRBV5-4
TGTGCCAGCAGCGCAGGGGGAAACTATGGCTACACCTTC
CASSAGGNYGYTF
>TRBJ2-6|-|-|TRBV19
TGTGCCAGTGAGGACAACTCTGGGGCCAACGTCCTGACTTTC
CASEDNSGANVLTF
>TRBJ2-3|TRBD2|-|TRBV12-5
TGTGCTAGTGGTTTGCGGGCACGTGGAATTCTGGAGCGGGGGACAGATACGCAGTATTTT
CASGLRARGILERGTDTQYF
>TRBJ2-3|TRBD2|-|TRBV9
TGTGCCAGCAGCGCCGGGACTAGCGGGGGGCATGATACGCAGTATTTT
CASSAGTSGGHDTQYF